Sequencing of this T cell receptor (beta chain) was carried out in a study of cytomegalovirus exposure and HLA in healthy donors. Primers for the PCR totalled 60 Vbeta and 13 Jbeta. The method was immunoSEQ multiplex PCR; TCRdb's version includes in-frame clones alone and lacks a portion of them. Its clone listing holds around 110,000 clones. This clonotype originated in a man under 40 in good health and CMV-seronegative. The sequenced sample was PBMCs.

The CDR3 spells CASSLQGNTEAFF. CDR3 nucleotides: TGTGCCAGCAGTTTACAGGGGAACACTGAAGCTTTCTTT. The chain employs TRBV7-9 and TRBJ1-1, with a tentative D call TRBD1 (6 bases). Looked up from germline, CDR1 is SEHNR and CDR2 is FQNEAQ (reference sequence). Between the trimmed V and J ends, which lost 6 bases and 1 base, there was a span of 9 bases. This CDR3 contains 13 residues.